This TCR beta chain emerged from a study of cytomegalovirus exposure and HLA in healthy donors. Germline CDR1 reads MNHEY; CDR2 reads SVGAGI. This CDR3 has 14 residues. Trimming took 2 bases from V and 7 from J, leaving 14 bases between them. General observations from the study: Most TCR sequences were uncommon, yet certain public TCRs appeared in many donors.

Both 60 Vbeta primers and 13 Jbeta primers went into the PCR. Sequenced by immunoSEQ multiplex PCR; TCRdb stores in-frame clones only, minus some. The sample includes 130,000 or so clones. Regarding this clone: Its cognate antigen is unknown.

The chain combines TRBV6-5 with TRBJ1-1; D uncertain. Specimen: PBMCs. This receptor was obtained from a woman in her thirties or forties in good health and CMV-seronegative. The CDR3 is CASSYQPVGLEAFF. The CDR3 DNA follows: TGTGCCAGCAGTTACCAACCCGTTGGCCTTGAAGCTTTCTTT.